This T cell receptor beta chain was sequenced for a study of blood T cell repertoires in COVID-19. Data came from immunoSEQ multiplex PCR; TCRdb stores just in-frame clones and leaves some out. The sample contains 200,000 or so clones, approximately 92% of which appear only once. The TCR was taken from a woman between 18 and 29 years old in a cohort exposed to, infected with or recovered from COVID-19 (not recorded which). The specimen sequenced was PBMCs or T cells enriched from blood (not recorded which).

In DNA form, the CDR3 reads TGTGCCAGCAGCCTCCGGACAGTCGGTCGGGGAAACACCATATATTTT. This codes for CASSLRTVGRGNTIYF. The chain recombines TRBV11-3 with TRBJ1-3, with D possibly TRBD1 on 6 matching bases. Trimming left V 5 bases short and J 4 bases short, with 18 bases between. Per the germline V gene, CDR1 is SGHNT and CDR2 is YENEEA. The CDR3 runs to 16 residues.